Below, 11 T cell receptor beta chains from the same sample are listed, as sequenced in a study of blood T cell repertoires in COVID-19. Some clones are missing from TCRdb's copy, which holds only in-frame ones; the method was immunoSEQ multiplex PCR. The table has roughly 40,000 clones, more than 70% seen once. The source material was peripheral blood. These receptors all stem from a man aged 65 to 85 with acute or convalescent COVID-19.

The J gene is TRBJ2-5, the V gene TRBV18; D is undetermined. Trimming left V 6 bases short and J 5 bases short, with 13 bases between. This CDR3 comprises 13 residues. Germline CDR1 and CDR2: KGHSH and LQKENI. The CDR3 spells CASSPEMRETQYF. CDR3 in DNA: TGTGCCAGCTCGCCCGAGATGAGGGAGACCCAGTACTTC.

The J gene is TRBJ1-2, the V gene TRBV10-3, with a possible D match to TRBD1 (5 bases). The CDR3 has 13 residues. V was pared by 3 bases and J by 5 bases, with 10 bases between. Germline V CDR1 and CDR2: ENHRY, SYGVKD. The CDR3 here is CAISDAGYYGYTF. Written as DNA, the CDR3 is TGTGCCATCAGTGATGCAGGGTATTATGGCTACACCTTC.

V gene TRBV9 combines with J gene TRBJ1-2; D not certain. The CDR3 has 15 residues. Trimming stripped 0 bases from V and 6 bases from J, with 15 bases between. The germline V gene encodes CDR1 SGDLS and CDR2 YYNGEE. CDR3 sequence: CASSVGLTSQNGYTF. CDR3 sequence (DNA): TGTGCCAGCAGCGTAGGGTTGACATCCCAAAATGGCTACACCTTC.

The chain couples TRBV18 to TRBJ1-1, with a possible D match to TRBD1 (5 bases). V was cut by 2 bases and J by 1 base, with 8 bases left in between. CDR1 is KGHSH, CDR2 LQKENI, per germline. The CDR3 totals 14 residues. CDR3 nucleotide sequence: TGTGCCAGCTCACCAAGGGGTCAGAACACTGAAGCTTTCTTT. It is translated as CASSPRGQNTEAFF. Supplemented by reference TRBV18 and TRBJ1-1, the full variable domain reads NAGVMQNPRHLVRRRGQEARLRCSPMKGHSHVYWYRQLPEEGLKFMVYLQKENIIDESGMPKERFSAEFPKEGPSILRIQQVVRGDSAAYFCASSPRGQNTEAFFGQGTRLTVV.

The chain carries TRBV5-1 and TRBJ1-5; D ambiguous. The CDR3 is made up of 15 amino acids. Trimming pared 0 bases from V and 0 bases from J, leaving 7 bases between. Germline V gives CDR1 SGHRS, CDR2 YFSETQ. The CDR3 spells CASSLDGGSNQPQHF. CDR3 coding DNA: TGCGCCAGCAGCTTGGACGGAGGTAGCAATCAGCCCCAGCATTTT.

The gene calls are TRBV4-3 and TRBJ2-1; perhaps TRBD2 as D (6 bases). The CDR3 totals 16 residues. CDR1 and CDR2 from the germline V gene are LGHNA and YSLEER. The V and J ends lost 0 bases and 5 bases respectively, with 14 bases between them. The CDR3 spells CASSQERPSVNNEQFF. The CDR3 DNA sequence: TGCGCCAGCAGCCAAGAGCGGCCTAGCGTGAACAATGAGCAGTTCTTC.

This chain links TRBV5-1 with TRBJ1-6; 7 bases are a match to TRBD1. V shed 4 bases and J 6 bases; nucleotides not matched to a gene: 7. The CDR3 is made up of 15 amino acids. Germline V gene data show CDR1 as SGHRS and CDR2 as YFSETQ. The CDR3 coding sequence is TGCGCCAGCAGCGCAATTCAGGGGGGTAATTCACCCCTCCACTTT. This gives the protein CASSAIQGGNSPLHF. The complete variable domain, with remaining parts taken from reference TRBV5-1 and TRBJ1-6, reads KAGVTQTPRYLIKTRGQQVTLSCSPISGHRSVSWYQQTPGQGLQFLFEYFSETQRNKGNFPGRFSGRQFSNSRSEMNVSTLELGDSALYLCASSAIQGGNSPLHFGNGTRLTVT.

This chain connects TRBV28 to TRBJ2-1, with 7 bases aligning to TRBD2. The germline V gene has CDR1 MDHEN and CDR2 SYDVKM. V shed 4 bases, J shed 1 base, and the junction held 10 bases outside the gene matches. The CDR3 has 17 amino acids. CDR3 sequence (DNA): TGTGCCAGCAGTTGGGGATCGCGGGGGACTTCCTACAATGAGCAGTTCTTC. It encodes CASSWGSRGTSYNEQFF.

The chain links TRBV5-1 to TRBJ1-1, with 7 bases lining up with TRBD1. V was pared by 7 bases and J by 1 base, with 7 bases of the junction left unmatched. The CDR3 contains 14 residues. The germline V gene encodes CDR1 SGHRS and CDR2 YFSETQ. CDR3 DNA: TGCGCCAGCGGGAACAGGGGAGGGAACACTGAAGCTTTCTTT. Translation: CASGNRGGNTEAFF.

The chain recombines TRBV7-2 with TRBJ2-7, with TRBD2 as a possible D gene (6 bases). Trimming left V 1 base short and J 2 bases short, with 9 bases between. The length of the CDR3 is 14 residues. CDR1 and CDR2 from the germline V gene are SGHTA and FQGNSA. CDR3 residues: CASSLGDSPYEQYF. As DNA, the CDR3 is TGTGCCAGCAGCTTAGGGGACTCCCCCTACGAGCAGTACTTC.

The chain links TRBV5-1 to TRBJ2-3, with D unclear. The V end lost 0 bases, the J end lost 6 bases, and 8 bases lay between the germline ends. The CDR3 is 13 amino acids. Germline-derived CDR1 and CDR2 are SGHRS and YFSETQ. CDR3 nucleotides: TGCGCCAGCAGCTTGGGTCTTCAGGATACGCAGTATTTT. This translates into CASSLGLQDTQYF.